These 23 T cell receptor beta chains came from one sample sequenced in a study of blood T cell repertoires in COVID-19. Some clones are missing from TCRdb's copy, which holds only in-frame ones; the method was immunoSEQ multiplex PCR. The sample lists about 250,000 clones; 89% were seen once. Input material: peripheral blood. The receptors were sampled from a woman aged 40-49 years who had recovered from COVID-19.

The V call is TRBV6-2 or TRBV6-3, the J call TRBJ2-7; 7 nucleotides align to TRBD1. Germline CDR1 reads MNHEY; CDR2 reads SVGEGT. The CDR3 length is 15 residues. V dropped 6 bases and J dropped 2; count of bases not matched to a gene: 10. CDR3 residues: CASSSIGTDPYEQYF. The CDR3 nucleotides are TGTGCCAGCAGCTCTATCGGGACAGACCCCTACGAGCAGTACTTC.

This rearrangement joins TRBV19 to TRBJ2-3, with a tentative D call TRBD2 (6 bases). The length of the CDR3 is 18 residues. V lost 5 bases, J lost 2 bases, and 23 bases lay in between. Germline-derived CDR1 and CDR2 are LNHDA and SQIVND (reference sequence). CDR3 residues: CASSWRAWGESSTDTQYF. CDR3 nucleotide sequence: TGTGCCAGTAGTTGGAGGGCCTGGGGTGAGTCCTCCACAGATACGCAGTATTTT.

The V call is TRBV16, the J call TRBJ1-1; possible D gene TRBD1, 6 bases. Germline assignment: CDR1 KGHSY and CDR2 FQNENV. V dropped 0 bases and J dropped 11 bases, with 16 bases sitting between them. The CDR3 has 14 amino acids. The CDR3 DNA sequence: TGTGCCAGCAGCCAATCAGCAGGGGAAAGTGGTGCTTTCTTT. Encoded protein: CASSQSAGESGAFF.

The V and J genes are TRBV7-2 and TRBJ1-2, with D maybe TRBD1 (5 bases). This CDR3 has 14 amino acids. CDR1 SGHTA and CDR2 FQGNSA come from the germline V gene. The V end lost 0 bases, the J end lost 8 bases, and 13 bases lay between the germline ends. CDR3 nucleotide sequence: TGTGCCAGCAGCTTAGCGCAGGGTTCAAGGGGCTACACCTTC. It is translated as CASSLAQGSRGYTF. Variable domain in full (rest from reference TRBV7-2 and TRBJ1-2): GAGVSQSPSNKVTEKGKDVELRCDPISGHTALYWYRQSLGQGLEFLIYFQGNSAPDKSGLPSDRFSAERTGGSVSTLTIQRTQQEDSAVYLCASSLAQGSRGYTFGSGTRLTVV.

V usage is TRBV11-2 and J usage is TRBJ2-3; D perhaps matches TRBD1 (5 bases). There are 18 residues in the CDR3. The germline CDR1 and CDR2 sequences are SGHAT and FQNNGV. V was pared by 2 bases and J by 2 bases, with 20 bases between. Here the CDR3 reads CASSLRWGGRTTTDTQYF. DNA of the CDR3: TGTGCCAGCAGCTTAAGATGGGGCGGCAGAACTACCACAGATACGCAGTATTTT.

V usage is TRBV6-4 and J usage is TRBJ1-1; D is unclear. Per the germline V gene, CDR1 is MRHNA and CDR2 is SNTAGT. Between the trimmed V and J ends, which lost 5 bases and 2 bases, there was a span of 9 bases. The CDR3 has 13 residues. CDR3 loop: CASSIQPNTEAFF. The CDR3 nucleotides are TGTGCCAGCAGTATACAGCCAAACACTGAAGCTTTCTTT.

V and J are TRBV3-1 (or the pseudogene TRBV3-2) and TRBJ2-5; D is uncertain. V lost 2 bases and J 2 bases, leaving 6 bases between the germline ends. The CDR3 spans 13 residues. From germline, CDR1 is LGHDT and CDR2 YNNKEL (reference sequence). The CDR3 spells CASSQFTQETQYF. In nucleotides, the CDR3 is TGTGCCAGCAGCCAATTTACTCAAGAGACCCAGTACTTC.

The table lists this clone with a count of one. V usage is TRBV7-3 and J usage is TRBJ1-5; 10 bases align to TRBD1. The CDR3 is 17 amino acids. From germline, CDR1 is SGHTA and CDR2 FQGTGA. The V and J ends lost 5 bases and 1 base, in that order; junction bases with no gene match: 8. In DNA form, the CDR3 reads TGTGCCAGCAGCGGGACGGGGACAGGGGAGAGCAATCAGCCCCAGCATTTT. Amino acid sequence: CASSGTGTGESNQPQHF. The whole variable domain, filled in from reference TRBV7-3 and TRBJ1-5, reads GAGVSQTPSNKVTEKGKYVELRCDPISGHTALYWYRQSLGQGPEFLIYFQGTGAADDSGLPNDRFFAVRPEGSVSTLKIQRTERGDSAVYLCASSGTGTGESNQPQHFGDGTRLSIL.

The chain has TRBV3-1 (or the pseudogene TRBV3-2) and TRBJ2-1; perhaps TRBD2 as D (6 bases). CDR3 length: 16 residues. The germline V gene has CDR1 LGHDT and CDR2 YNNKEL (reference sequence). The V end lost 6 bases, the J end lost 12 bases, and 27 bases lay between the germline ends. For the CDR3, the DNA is TGTGCCAGCAGATCGACCAGGCGGGACCCTTTGGTGGGGCAGTTCTTC. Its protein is CASRSTRRDPLVGQFF.

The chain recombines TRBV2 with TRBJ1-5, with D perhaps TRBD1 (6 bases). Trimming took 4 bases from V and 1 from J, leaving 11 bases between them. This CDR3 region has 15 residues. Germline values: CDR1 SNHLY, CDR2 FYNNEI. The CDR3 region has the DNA TGTGCCAGCAGTGGGGCAGGGGCAAGCAATCAGCCCCAGCATTTT. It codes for CASSGAGASNQPQHF.

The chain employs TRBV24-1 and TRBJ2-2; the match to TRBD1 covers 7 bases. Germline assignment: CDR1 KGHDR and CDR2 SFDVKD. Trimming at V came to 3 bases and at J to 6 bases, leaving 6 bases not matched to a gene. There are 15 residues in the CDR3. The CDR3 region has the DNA TGTGCCACCAGTGATAGGTTTACAGGGGCCGGGGAGCTGTTTTTT. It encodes CATSDRFTGAGELFF.

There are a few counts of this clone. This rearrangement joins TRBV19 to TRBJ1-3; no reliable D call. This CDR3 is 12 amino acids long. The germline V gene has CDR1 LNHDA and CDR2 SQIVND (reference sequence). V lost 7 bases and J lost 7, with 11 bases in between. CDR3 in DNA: TGTGCCAGTATGGAGGTCACGAACACCATATATTTT. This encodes CASMEVTNTIYF.

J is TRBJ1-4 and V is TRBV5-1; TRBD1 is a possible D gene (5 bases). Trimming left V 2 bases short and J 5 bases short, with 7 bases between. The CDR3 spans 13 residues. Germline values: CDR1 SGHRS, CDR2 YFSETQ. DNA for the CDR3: TGCGCCAGCAGCTTCGACAGAAATGAAAAACTGTTTTTT. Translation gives CASSFDRNEKLFF.

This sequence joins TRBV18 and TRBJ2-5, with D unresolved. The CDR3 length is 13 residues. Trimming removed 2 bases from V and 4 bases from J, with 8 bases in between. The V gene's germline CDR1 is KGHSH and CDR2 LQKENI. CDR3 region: CASSPSGAETQYF. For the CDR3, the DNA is TGTGCCAGCTCACCAAGTGGAGCAGAGACCCAGTACTTC. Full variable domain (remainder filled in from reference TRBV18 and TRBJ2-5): NAGVMQNPRHLVRRRGQEARLRCSPMKGHSHVYWYRQLPEEGLKFMVYLQKENIIDESGMPKERFSAEFPKEGPSILRIQQVVRGDSAAYFCASSPSGAETQYFGPGTRLLVL.

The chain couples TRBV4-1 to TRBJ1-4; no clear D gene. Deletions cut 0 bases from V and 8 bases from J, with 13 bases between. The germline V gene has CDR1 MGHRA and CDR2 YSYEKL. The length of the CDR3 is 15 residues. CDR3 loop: CASSQEAGSEEKLFF. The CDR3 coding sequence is TGCGCCAGCAGCCAAGAGGCGGGGTCGGAAGAAAAACTGTTTTTT.

The CDR3 region is CASSFGRGYEQYV. The CDR3 nucleotides read TGTGCCAGCAGTTTTGGCCGGGGCTACGAGCAGTACGTC. This chain joins TRBV27 and TRBJ2-7; maybe TRBD2 (5 bases). Germline CDR1 and CDR2: MNHEY and SMNVEV (reference sequence). The CDR3 consists of 13 residues. V dropped 3 bases and J dropped 3 bases, with 9 bases sitting between them.

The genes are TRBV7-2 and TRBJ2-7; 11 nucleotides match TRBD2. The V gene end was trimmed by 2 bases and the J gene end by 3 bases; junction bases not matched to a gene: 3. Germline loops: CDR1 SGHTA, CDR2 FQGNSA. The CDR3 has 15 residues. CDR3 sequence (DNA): TGTGCCAGCAGCTTACTAGCGGGAGGCGTCTACGAGCAGTACGTC. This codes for CASSLLAGGVYEQYV.

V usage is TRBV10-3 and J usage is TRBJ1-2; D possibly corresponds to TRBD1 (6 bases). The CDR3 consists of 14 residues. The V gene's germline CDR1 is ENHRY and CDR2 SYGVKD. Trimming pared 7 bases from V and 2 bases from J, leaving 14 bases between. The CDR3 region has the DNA TGTGCCATCACCCCGGGACAAACGAACTATGGCTACACCTTC. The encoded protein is CAITPGQTNYGYTF.

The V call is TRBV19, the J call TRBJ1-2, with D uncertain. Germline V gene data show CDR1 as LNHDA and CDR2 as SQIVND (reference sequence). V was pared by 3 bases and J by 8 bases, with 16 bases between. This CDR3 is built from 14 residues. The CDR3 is CASSISPGMRGYTF. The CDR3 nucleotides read TGTGCCAGTAGTATCTCCCCGGGGATGCGGGGCTACACCTTC.

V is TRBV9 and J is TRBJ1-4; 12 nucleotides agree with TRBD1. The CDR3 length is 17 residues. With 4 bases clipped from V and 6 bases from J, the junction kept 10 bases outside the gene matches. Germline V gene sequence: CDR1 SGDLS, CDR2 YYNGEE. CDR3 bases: TGTGCCAGCAGCCTACGGGACAGGGGGCCGGGCGATGAAAAACTGTTTTTT. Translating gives CASSLRDRGPGDEKLFF.

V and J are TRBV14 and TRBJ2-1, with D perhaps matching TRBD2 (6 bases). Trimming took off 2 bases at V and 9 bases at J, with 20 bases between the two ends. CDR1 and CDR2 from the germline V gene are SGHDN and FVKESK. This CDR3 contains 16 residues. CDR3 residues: CASSQIGGVAESEQFF. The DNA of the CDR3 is TGTGCCAGCAGCCAAATCGGGGGAGTTGCAGAGAGTGAGCAGTTCTTC.

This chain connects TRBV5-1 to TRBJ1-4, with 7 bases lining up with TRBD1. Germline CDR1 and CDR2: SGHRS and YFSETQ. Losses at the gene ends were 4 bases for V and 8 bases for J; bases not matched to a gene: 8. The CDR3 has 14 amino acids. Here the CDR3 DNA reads TGCGCCAGCAGCCGCGACAGGGTTGGCGAAAAACTGTTTTTT. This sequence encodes CASSRDRVGEKLFF.

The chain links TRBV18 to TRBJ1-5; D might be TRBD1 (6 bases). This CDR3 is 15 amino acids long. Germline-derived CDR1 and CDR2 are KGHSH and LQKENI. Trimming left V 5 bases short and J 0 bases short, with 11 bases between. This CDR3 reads CASSARQDSNQPQHF. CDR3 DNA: TGTGCCAGCTCAGCCCGACAGGATAGCAATCAGCCCCAGCATTTT. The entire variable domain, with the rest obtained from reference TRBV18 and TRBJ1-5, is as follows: NAGVMQNPRHLVRRRGQEARLRCSPMKGHSHVYWYRQLPEEGLKFMVYLQKENIIDESGMPKERFSAEFPKEGPSILRIQQVVRGDSAAYFCASSARQDSNQPQHFGDGTRLSIL.